These T cell receptor beta chains were read from a single sample in a study of blood T cell repertoires in COVID-19. Measured with immunoSEQ multiplex PCR; TCRdb has only the in-frame clones, and not every one. The sample yields about 300,000 clones, around 84% seen once. Sequenced sample: PBMCs or T cells enriched from blood (not recorded which). These receptors were taken from a man younger than 45 who had recovered from COVID-19. The CDR3 runs from the conserved cysteine through the conserved F or W. Fields, in order: J gene, V gene, CDR3 protein.

j_call: TRBJ2-3; v_call: TRBV24-1; cdr3_aa: CATSDLPGGTGSSTDTQYF
j_call: TRBJ2-7; v_call: TRBV12-3/TRBV12-4; cdr3_aa: CASSPDRAYEQYF
j_call: TRBJ2-7; v_call: TRBV27; cdr3_aa: CASSPPGQGRVEQYF
j_call: TRBJ2-7; v_call: TRBV3-1/TRBV3-2; cdr3_aa: CASSQGTYEQYF
j_call: TRBJ1-1; v_call: TRBV7-2; cdr3_aa: CASSLASTGGTEAFF
j_call: TRBJ1-6; v_call: TRBV30; cdr3_aa: CAWSPGGPLHF
j_call: TRBJ1-5; v_call: TRBV2; cdr3_aa: CASSEGGVQPQHF
j_call: TRBJ2-1; v_call: TRBV5-1; cdr3_aa: CASSSRRDNEQFF
j_call: TRBJ2-7; v_call: TRBV5-4; cdr3_aa: CASSLGTGYEQYF
j_call: TRBJ1-6; v_call: TRBV27; cdr3_aa: CASSSGGNSPLHF
j_call: TRBJ2-7; v_call: TRBV10-3; cdr3_aa: CAIRLAGGVYEQYF
j_call: TRBJ2-7; v_call: TRBV11-2; cdr3_aa: CASSLESQGSYEQYF
j_call: TRBJ2-5; v_call: TRBV12-3/TRBV12-4; cdr3_aa: CASSFPGKETQYF
j_call: TRBJ1-1; v_call: TRBV28; cdr3_aa: CASSLGGGYTEAFF
j_call: TRBJ1-2; v_call: TRBV29-1; cdr3_aa: CSVAAGDYGYTF
j_call: TRBJ2-7; v_call: TRBV7-9; cdr3_aa: CASSPPTGRHEQYF
j_call: TRBJ2-1; v_call: TRBV30; cdr3_aa: CAWTPLGGNEQFF
j_call: TRBJ1-6; v_call: TRBV14; cdr3_aa: CASSQEYAGNSPLHF
j_call: TRBJ1-4; v_call: TRBV6-5; cdr3_aa: CASSYSPGQGEEKLFF
j_call: TRBJ2-7; v_call: TRBV4-1; cdr3_aa: CASSQGTGWYEQYF
j_call: TRBJ2-1; v_call: TRBV5-5; cdr3_aa: CASSLRTPGLATYNEQFF
j_call: TRBJ2-7; v_call: TRBV7-9; cdr3_aa: CASSPTSGGFYEQYF
j_call: TRBJ1-3; v_call: TRBV5-1; cdr3_aa: CASSTDPGGAAGTIYF
j_call: TRBJ2-2; v_call: TRBV9; cdr3_aa: CASSVGLTGELFF
j_call: TRBJ2-7; v_call: TRBV5-1; cdr3_aa: CASSPGAGSYEQYF
j_call: TRBJ2-5; v_call: TRBV2; cdr3_aa: CASRRGGWETQYF
j_call: TRBJ2-2; v_call: TRBV19; cdr3_aa: CASRRSASNTGELFF
j_call: TRBJ2-7; v_call: TRBV28; cdr3_aa: CASRQDRVREQYF
j_call: TRBJ1-2; v_call: TRBV28; cdr3_aa: CASSLSGWQGDYTF
j_call: TRBJ2-7; v_call: TRBV4-1; cdr3_aa: CASSQGQGASYEQYF
j_call: TRBJ2-1; v_call: TRBV11-3; cdr3_aa: CASSFSTGLLGEQFF
j_call: TRBJ1-1; v_call: TRBV7-9; cdr3_aa: CASSPSRTGGMNTEAFF
j_call: TRBJ2-5; v_call: TRBV11-2; cdr3_aa: CASSSSRGAVETQYF
j_call: TRBJ2-3; v_call: TRBV6-5; cdr3_aa: CASSFGGGSTDTQYF
j_call: TRBJ1-1; v_call: TRBV11-2; cdr3_aa: CASSNPGSPEAFF
j_call: TRBJ2-1; v_call: TRBV30; cdr3_aa: CAWSEGTSGNNEQFF
j_call: TRBJ1-4; v_call: TRBV2; cdr3_aa: CASSGQGGEKLFF
j_call: TRBJ2-5; v_call: TRBV7-9; cdr3_aa: CASSQTGTETQYF
j_call: TRBJ2-7; v_call: TRBV3-1/TRBV3-2; cdr3_aa: CASSPRPGNYEQYF
j_call: TRBJ2-7; v_call: TRBV12-3/TRBV12-4; cdr3_aa: CASSPWTSYEQYF
j_call: TRBJ1-2; v_call: TRBV5-5; cdr3_aa: CASSARGGDGYTF
j_call: TRBJ2-7; v_call: TRBV27; cdr3_aa: CASSLSPGFEAFEQYF
j_call: TRBJ2-1; v_call: TRBV18; cdr3_aa: CASSPSLAGGRHEQFF
j_call: TRBJ2-2; v_call: TRBV23-1; cdr3_aa: CASSQSDSSTNTGELFF
j_call: TRBJ2-4; v_call: TRBV6-2/TRBV6-3; cdr3_aa: CASSLLEGNIQYF
j_call: TRBJ1-2; v_call: TRBV18; cdr3_aa: CASSPRPTAPPYGYTF
j_call: TRBJ2-2; v_call: TRBV7-2; cdr3_aa: CASSLIGTSGSTGELFF
j_call: TRBJ1-2; v_call: TRBV21-1; cdr3_aa: CASSKDKAGGFSYGYTF
j_call: TRBJ2-3; v_call: TRBV18; cdr3_aa: CASSPGVHTDTQYF
j_call: TRBJ2-7; v_call: TRBV2; cdr3_aa: CASSEEAGYFYEQYF
j_call: TRBJ1-1; v_call: TRBV11-2; cdr3_aa: CASSLQRENTEAFF
j_call: TRBJ1-1; v_call: TRBV10-3; cdr3_aa: CAISSGQGGSPNTEAFF
j_call: TRBJ1-3; v_call: TRBV24-1; cdr3_aa: CATSEASGGQGNTIYF
j_call: TRBJ2-1; v_call: TRBV29-1; cdr3_aa: CSVAESSYNEQFF
j_call: TRBJ2-7; v_call: TRBV4-1; cdr3_aa: CASSQQTGRSSYEQYF